This T cell receptor beta chain emerged from a study of monozygotic twins with inflammatory bowel disease. Following a re-call of the 5' RACE reads, TCRdb has one entry per CDR3 protein and lacks DNA. This sample's clone table lists around 200,000 distinct CDR3 sequences. Germline V CDR1 and CDR2: SEHNR, FQNEAQ (reference sequence). The CDR3 has 14 amino acids. This chain uses TRBV7-9 with TRBJ1-3. The source material was blood. This receptor was obtained from a human donor with ulcerative colitis or Crohn's disease, or a healthy co-twin of an affected twin (not recorded which). The CDR3 here is CASSEGNSGNTIYF.